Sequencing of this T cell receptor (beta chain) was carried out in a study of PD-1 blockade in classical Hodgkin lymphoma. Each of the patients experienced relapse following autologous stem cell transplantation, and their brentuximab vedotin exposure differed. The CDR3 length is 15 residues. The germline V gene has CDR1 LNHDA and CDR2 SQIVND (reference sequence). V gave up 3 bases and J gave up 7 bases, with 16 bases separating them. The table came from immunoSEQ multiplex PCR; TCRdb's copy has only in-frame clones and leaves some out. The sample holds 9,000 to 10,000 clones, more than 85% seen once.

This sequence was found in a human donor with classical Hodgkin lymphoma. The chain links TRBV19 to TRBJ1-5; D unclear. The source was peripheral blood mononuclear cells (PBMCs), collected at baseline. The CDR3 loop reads CASSITAGGRQPQHF. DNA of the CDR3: TGTGCCAGTAGTATCACGGCAGGAGGTAGGCAGCCCCAGCATTTT.